This section outlines one T cell receptor beta chain sequence together with its context. Its cognate antigen is unknown. This sample was taken from a study of beta chain features in type 1 diabetes. Study background: Sorted cells examined across all samples numbered approximately 100 million.

Investigators reverse transcribed all isolated RNA, so they sequenced expressed TCRB transcripts. Measured with immunoSEQ multiplex PCR; TCRdb has only the in-frame clones, and not every one. The sample comprises some 700,000 clones, roughly 12% of which are singletons, and about 0.02% rests with the top ten. The CDR3 covers 18 residues. V lost 2 bases and J lost 4, with 20 bases in between. From germline, CDR1 is SGHNT and CDR2 YENEEA. Regarding the study as a whole: Among patients with Type 1 diabetes, TCRB CDR3s were moderately but significantly shorter in every one of the four CD4+ subsets.

The J gene is TRBJ2-2, the V gene TRBV11-3; D gene uncertain. The sample comprised naive CD4+ T cells from blood. This sequence was found in a man aged 18 to 35 with type 1 diabetes. The CDR3 coding sequence is TGTGCCAGCAGCTTAAGAGTAGTAGTCGGTCTCGGCACCGGGGAGCTGTTTTTT. This translates into CASSLRVVVGLGTGELFF.